These 16 T cell receptor beta chains were all obtained from the same sample, sequenced in a study of early T cells in non-severe SARS-CoV-2 infection. TCRdb independently ran MiXCR on the 5' RACE reads; one entry per CDR3 protein. The sample includes 30,000 to 40,000 distinct CDR3 sequences, about 5% of them seen just once. The sample comprised whole blood. Receptors originate from an adult who was a healthcare worker with PCR-confirmed SARS-CoV-2 infection or an uninfected control (not recorded which).

This clonotype was recorded many times. The chain employs TRBV6-5 and TRBJ1-5; D remains ambiguous. CDR1 is MNHEY, CDR2 SVGAGI, per germline. Trimming cost V 6 bases and J 6 bases, with 9 bases left between them. There are 12 residues in the CDR3. CDR3 DNA sequence: TGTGCCAGCAGCAAAGCGGGTCAGCCCCAGCATTTT. It yields the protein CASSKAGQPQHF.

Many counts were recorded for this clonotype. This chain connects TRBV5-5 to TRBJ2-5; D call uncertain. The CDR3 runs to 18 residues. V lost 1 base, J lost 0 bases, and 19 bases lay in between. Germline CDR1 is SGHKS and CDR2 is YYEKEE (reference sequence). This CDR3 is CASSLRLVPVENQETQYF. CDR3 bases: TGTGCCAGCAGCTTGAGGCTAGTCCCAGTCGAGAACCAAGAGACCCAGTACTTC. Drawing the rest from reference TRBV5-5 and TRBJ2-5, the complete variable domain is DAGVTQSPTHLIKTRGQQVTLRCSPISGHKSVSWYQQVLGQGPQFIFQYYEKEERGRGNFPDRFSARQFPNYSSELNVNALLLGDSALYLCASSLRLVPVENQETQYFGPGTRLLVL.

This clonotype was recorded many times. J is TRBJ2-5 and V is TRBV28; 8 bases match TRBD2. CDR3 size: 13 residues. Germline V gene data show CDR1 as MDHEN and CDR2 as SYDVKM. The junction had 6 bases not matched to a gene; V was cut back by 8 bases and J by 4 bases. DNA of the CDR3: TGTGCCAGCTACGGGGGGGCCGGAGAGACCCAGTACTTC. Amino acids: CASYGGAGETQYF.

This clonotype was picked up a small number of times. The chain links TRBV6-1 to TRBJ1-5, with D uncertain. CDR3 length equals 15 residues. CDR1 is MNHNS and CDR2 is SASEGT in the germline V gene. The V and J ends lost 0 bases and 5 bases respectively, with 11 bases between them. This CDR3 reads CASSEAGGHYQPQHF. In nucleotides, the CDR3 is TGTGCCAGCAGTGAAGCAGGTGGGCATTATCAGCCCCAGCATTTT.

This clonotype was detected many times. This rearrangement joins TRBV15 to TRBJ2-1; the D gene is possibly TRBD1 (6 bases). Per germline, CDR1 LNHNV and CDR2 YYDKDF (reference sequence). The CDR3 has 16 residues. V shed 1 base and J shed 8 bases, with 18 bases lying between them. The CDR3 sequence: CATSRGRAGVGDEQFF. Here the CDR3 DNA reads TGTGCCACCAGCAGAGGCCGGGCAGGGGTAGGGGATGAGCAGTTCTTC.

This clonotype was seen more than once but under ten times. V and J are TRBV29-1 and TRBJ1-1; D unclear. The germline V gene has CDR1 SQVTM and CDR2 ANQGSEA. V lost 3 bases and J lost 8, with 4 bases in between. This CDR3 has 9 amino acids. The CDR3: CSVDREAFF. The CDR3 DNA reads as TGCAGCGTTGACAGGGAAGCTTTCTTT.

The gene calls are TRBV23-1 and TRBJ1-6; the match to TRBD1 covers 8 bases. TRBV23-1 is marked as an open reading frame, function uncertain. V shed 4 bases and J 0 bases; nucleotides not matched to a gene: 5. CDR3 length equals 17 residues. The CDR3, as DNA: TGCGCCAGCAGTCGCTTAGGACAGGGCTCCTATAATTCACCCCTCCACTTT. Its translation is CASSRLGQGSYNSPLHF.

This clonotype has more than one count but fewer than ten. The chain uses TRBV7-2 and TRBJ2-5; D remains unclear. V lost 1 base to trimming and J lost 0 bases, with 3 bases between them. The CDR3 runs to 13 residues. Germline V gives CDR1 SGHTA, CDR2 FQGNSA. CDR3 loop: CASSLENQETQYF. The CDR3 DNA reads as TGTGCCAGCAGCTTAGAGAACCAAGAGACCCAGTACTTC.

This clonotype was found many times. V and J are TRBV15 and TRBJ1-1; D remains unclear. The germline V and J ends were trimmed by 0 bases and 4 bases, with 15 bases remaining between them. Germline CDR1 reads LNHNV; CDR2 reads YYDKDF (reference sequence). CDR3 length: 16 residues. This CDR3 is CATSRDGWEGSTEAFF. Here the CDR3 DNA reads TGTGCCACCAGCAGAGATGGGTGGGAAGGGAGCACTGAAGCTTTCTTT.

CDR3 loop: CASSSPGQGASYEQYF. CDR3 in DNA: TGTGCCAGCAGTTCACCCGGACAGGGGGCCTCCTACGAGCAGTACTTC. The V and J genes are TRBV6-5 and TRBJ2-7; TRBD1 matches 11 bases. Germline CDR1 MNHEY, CDR2 SVGAGI. The CDR3 runs to 16 residues. Trimming at V came to 4 bases and at J to 0 bases, leaving 5 bases not matched to a gene.

In this sample, this clonotype turned up a few times. V gene TRBV6-5 combines with J gene TRBJ2-3; TRBD2 matches at 8 bases. CDR1 is MNHEY and CDR2 is SVGAGI in the germline V gene. This CDR3 spans 18 amino acids. J lost 3 bases, V lost 4 bases, and 15 bases had no gene match. For the CDR3, the DNA is TGTGCCAGCAGTTCCCTCGGACTAGCCTCGACGGTTACAGATACGCAGTATTTT. Protein sequence: CASSSLGLASTVTDTQYF.

Concerning this clonotype: One base away lies a much larger clone, so this may be a sequencing read error. V is TRBV20-1 and J is TRBJ2-5, with D perhaps being TRBD1 or TRBD2 (5 bases each). Germline CDR1 reads DFQATT; CDR2 reads SNEGSKA (reference sequence). The CDR3 runs to 14 residues. The CDR3, as DNA: TGCGGTGCCGCTGAAACGGGACCACAAGAGACCCAGTACTTC. Translated, it gives CGAAETGPQETQYF.

This clonotype was seen only a few times. The V call is TRBV7-9, the J call TRBJ2-3; no definite D call. Trimming removed 1 base from V and 0 bases from J, with 5 bases in between. CDR1 and CDR2 from the germline V gene are SEHNR and FQNEAQ (reference sequence). This CDR3 contains 14 residues. The CDR3 DNA is TGTGCCAGCAGCTTAGAGTGGAGCACAGATACGCAGTATTTT. Translated: CASSLEWSTDTQYF. The full variable domain, its missing parts supplied by reference TRBV7-9 and TRBJ2-3, is DTGVSQNPRHKITKRGQNVTFRCDPISEHNRLYWYRQTLGQGPEFLTYFQNEAQLEKSRLLSDRFSAERPKGSFSTLEIQRTEQGDSAMYLCASSLEWSTDTQYFGPGTRLTVL.

This clonotype was recorded at least ten times. This rearrangement joins TRBV7-9 to TRBJ1-2; D might be TRBD1 (5 bases). Germline loops: CDR1 SEHNR, CDR2 FQNEAQ (reference sequence). Trimming cost V 5 bases and J 7 bases, with 14 bases left between them. There are 13 residues in the CDR3. CDR3 nucleotides: TGTGCCAGCAGCCAGGGTGAGGATGGTGGCTACACCTTC. It encodes CASSQGEDGGYTF.

There are many counts of this clonotype. The chain couples TRBV12-3 or TRBV12-4 to TRBJ1-2; 9 nucleotides match TRBD1. V was pared by 5 bases and J by 4 bases, with 5 bases of the junction left unmatched. CDR3 length: 14 residues. CDR3 DNA sequence: TGTGCCAGCAGTATCAGGACAGGGGCCTATGGCTACACCTTC. Protein product: CASSIRTGAYGYTF.

This clonotype came up many times. The chain carries TRBV7-2 and TRBJ1-4; D remains ambiguous. V was shortened by 2 bases and J by 11 bases, with 12 bases between the two germline ends. The CDR3 spans 13 residues. Germline values: CDR1 SGHTA, CDR2 FQGNSA. The CDR3 nucleotides are TGTGCCAGCAGCTTAAGGACCCCCCCGAAACTGTTTTTT. Protein: CASSLRTPPKLFF.